The TCR beta chain described here comes from a study of cytomegalovirus exposure and HLA in healthy donors. The PCR used 60 Vbeta and 13 Jbeta primers. Repertoires were generated with immunoSEQ multiplex PCR, while TCRdb's copy carries only in-frame clones and drops some. The sample holds approximately 170,000 clones; roughly 77% are singletons and the top ten take more than 4%. CDR3 length equals 16 residues. Trimming left V 0 bases short and J 6 bases short, with 15 bases between. Germline V lookup: CDR1 MNHEY, CDR2 SVGAGI. The sequenced sample was PBMCs. The gene calls are TRBV6-5 and TRBJ1-5; no reliable D call. This receptor was obtained from a male donor in good health and CMV-seronegative. The CDR3 sequence is CASSYSGILEGQPQHF. The CDR3 region has the DNA TGTGCCAGCAGTTACTCCGGGATACTGGAGGGTCAGCCCCAGCATTTT.